Included here is one TCR beta chain sequence, with context. This entry is derived from a study of T-cell memory formation after mild COVID-19. TCRdb re-analysed the 5' RACE reads in MiXCR, keeping a single row per CDR3 protein. This sample carries roughly 150,000 distinct CDR3 sequences, more than 12% of them seen once, and the ten largest clones take around 14%. The V and J ends lost 4 bases and 7 bases, in that order; junction bases with no gene match: 9. The CDR3 runs 14 residues. Germline V gives CDR1 SGHTA, CDR2 FQGNSA. The chain links TRBV7-2 to TRBJ2-5, with 7 bases that match TRBD2. The receptor was isolated from an adult woman who had mild COVID-19 (a few samples of this study predate the infection). Cell type and time point are not known. The specimen was PBMCs or a T cell subset sorted from them (not recorded which). CDR3 sequence (DNA): TGTGCCAGCAGCTCGATAGCGGGTAAAGGGACCCAGTACTTC. This gives the protein CASSSIAGKGTQYF.